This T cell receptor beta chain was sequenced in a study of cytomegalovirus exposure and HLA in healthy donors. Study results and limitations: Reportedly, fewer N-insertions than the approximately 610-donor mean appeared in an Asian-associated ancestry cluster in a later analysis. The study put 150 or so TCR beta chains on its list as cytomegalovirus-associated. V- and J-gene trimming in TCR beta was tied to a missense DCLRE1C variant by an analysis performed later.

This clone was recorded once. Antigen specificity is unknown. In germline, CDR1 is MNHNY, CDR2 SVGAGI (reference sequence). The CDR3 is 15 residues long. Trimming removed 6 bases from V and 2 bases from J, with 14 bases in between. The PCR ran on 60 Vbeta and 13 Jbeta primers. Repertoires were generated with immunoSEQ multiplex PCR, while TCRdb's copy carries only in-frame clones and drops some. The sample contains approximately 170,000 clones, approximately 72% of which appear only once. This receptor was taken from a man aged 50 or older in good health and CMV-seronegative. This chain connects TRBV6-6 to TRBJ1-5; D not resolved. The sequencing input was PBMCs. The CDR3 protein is CASSPERAGNQPQHF. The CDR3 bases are TGTGCCAGCAGCCCCGAGAGGGCGGGCAATCAGCCCCAGCATTTT.